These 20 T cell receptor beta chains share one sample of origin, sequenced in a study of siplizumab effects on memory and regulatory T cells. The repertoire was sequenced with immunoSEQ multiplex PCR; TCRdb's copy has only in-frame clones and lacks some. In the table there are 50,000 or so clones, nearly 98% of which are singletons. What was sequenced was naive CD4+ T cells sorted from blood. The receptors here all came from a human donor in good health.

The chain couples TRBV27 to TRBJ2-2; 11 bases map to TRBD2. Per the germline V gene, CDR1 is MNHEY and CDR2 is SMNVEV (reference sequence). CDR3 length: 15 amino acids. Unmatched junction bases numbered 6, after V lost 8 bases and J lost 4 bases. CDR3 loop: CASLAGGRGTGELFF. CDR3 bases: TGTGCCAGCTTAGCGGGAGGGAGGGGCACCGGGGAGCTGTTTTTT.

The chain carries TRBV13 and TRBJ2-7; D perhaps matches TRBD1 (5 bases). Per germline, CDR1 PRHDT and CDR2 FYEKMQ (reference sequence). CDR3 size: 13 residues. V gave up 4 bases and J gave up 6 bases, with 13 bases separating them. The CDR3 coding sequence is TGTGCCAGCAGCTCGATAGGGGCGGTCGAGCAGTACTTC. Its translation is CASSSIGAVEQYF.

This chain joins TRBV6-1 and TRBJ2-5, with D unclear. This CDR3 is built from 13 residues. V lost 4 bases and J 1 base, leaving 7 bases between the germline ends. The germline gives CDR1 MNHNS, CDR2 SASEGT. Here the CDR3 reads CASSAVGQETQYF. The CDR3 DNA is TGTGCCAGCAGTGCGGTCGGCCAAGAGACCCAGTACTTC.

The CDR3 is CASSPDRADGTQYF. For the CDR3, the DNA is TGTGCCAGCAGCCCCGACAGGGCAGACGGTACGCAGTATTTT. The V call is TRBV21-1, the J call TRBJ2-3; the table assigns TRBD1, which was not confirmed against the DNA. TRBV21-1 is marked as a pseudogene. This CDR3 has 14 amino acids.

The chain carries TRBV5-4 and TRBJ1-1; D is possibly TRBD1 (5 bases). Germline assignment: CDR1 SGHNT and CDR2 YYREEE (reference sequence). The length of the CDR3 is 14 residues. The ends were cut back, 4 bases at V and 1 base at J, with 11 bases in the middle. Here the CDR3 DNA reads TGTGCCAGCAGCCAGGGACTCGGGAACACTGAAGCTTTCTTT. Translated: CASSQGLGNTEAFF. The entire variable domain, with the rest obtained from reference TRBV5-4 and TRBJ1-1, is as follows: ETGVTQSPTHLIKTRGQQVTLRCSSQSGHNTVSWYQQALGQGPQFIFQYYREEENGRGNFPPRFSGLQFPNYSSELNVNALELDDSALYLCASSQGLGNTEAFFGQGTRLTVV.

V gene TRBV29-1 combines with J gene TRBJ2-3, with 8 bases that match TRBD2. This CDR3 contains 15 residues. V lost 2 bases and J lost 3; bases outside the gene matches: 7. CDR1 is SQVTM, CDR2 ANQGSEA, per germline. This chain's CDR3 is CSVELAGGRTDTQYF. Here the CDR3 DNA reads TGCAGCGTTGAATTGGCGGGGGGCAGGACAGATACGCAGTATTTT.

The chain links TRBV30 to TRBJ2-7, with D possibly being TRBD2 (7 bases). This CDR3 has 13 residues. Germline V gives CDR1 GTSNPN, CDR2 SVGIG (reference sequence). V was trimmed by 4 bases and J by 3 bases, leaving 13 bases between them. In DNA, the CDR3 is TGTGCCTGGAAAGGGGGGGAGAGCTACGAGCAGTACTTC. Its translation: CAWKGGESYEQYF.

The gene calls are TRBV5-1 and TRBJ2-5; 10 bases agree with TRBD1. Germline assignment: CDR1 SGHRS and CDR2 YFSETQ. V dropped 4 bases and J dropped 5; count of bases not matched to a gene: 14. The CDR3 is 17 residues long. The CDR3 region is CASSKKVAGTGVETQYF. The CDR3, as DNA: TGCGCCAGCAGCAAGAAGGTCGCCGGGACAGGGGTGGAGACCCAGTACTTC.

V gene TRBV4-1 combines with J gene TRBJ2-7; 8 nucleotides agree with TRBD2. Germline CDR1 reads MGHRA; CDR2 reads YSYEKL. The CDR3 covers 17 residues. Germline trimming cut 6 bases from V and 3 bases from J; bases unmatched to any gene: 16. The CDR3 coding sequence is TGCGCCAGCAGTCTTCTTATCGGGACTAGGGACGTCTACGAGCAGTACTTC. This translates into CASSLLIGTRDVYEQYF.

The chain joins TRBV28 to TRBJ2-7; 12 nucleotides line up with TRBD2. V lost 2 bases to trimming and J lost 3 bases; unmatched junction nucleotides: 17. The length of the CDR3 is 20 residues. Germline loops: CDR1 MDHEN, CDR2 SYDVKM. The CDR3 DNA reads TGTGCCAGCAGTTTAGATGGACTAGCGGGATGGGGCCCAAATCTCTACGAGCAGTACTTC. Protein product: CASSLDGLAGWGPNLYEQYF.

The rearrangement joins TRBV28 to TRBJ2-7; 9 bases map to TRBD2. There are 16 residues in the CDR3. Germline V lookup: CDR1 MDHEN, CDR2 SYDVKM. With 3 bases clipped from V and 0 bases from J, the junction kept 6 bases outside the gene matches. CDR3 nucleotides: TGTGCCAGCAGTTTGCCTAGCGGGATGAGCTCCTACGAGCAGTACTTC. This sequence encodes CASSLPSGMSSYEQYF. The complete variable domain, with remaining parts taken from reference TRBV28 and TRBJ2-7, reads DVKVTQSSRYLVKRTGEKVFLECVQDMDHENMFWYRQDPGLGLRLIYFSYDVKMKEKGDIPEGYSVSREKKERFSLILESASTNQTSMYLCASSLPSGMSSYEQYFGPGTRLTVT.

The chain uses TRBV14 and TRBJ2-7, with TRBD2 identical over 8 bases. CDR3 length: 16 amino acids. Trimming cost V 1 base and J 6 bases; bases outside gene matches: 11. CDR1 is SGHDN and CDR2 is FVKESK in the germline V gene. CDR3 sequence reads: CASSQGLLGRAIEQYF. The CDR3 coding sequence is TGTGCCAGCAGCCAAGGCCTCCTCGGGAGGGCCATCGAGCAGTACTTC.

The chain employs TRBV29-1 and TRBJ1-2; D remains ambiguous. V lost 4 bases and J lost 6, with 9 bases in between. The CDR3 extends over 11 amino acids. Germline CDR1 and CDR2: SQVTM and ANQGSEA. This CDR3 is CSVGFRNGYTF. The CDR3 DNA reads TGCAGCGTTGGATTCCGGAATGGCTACACCTTC.

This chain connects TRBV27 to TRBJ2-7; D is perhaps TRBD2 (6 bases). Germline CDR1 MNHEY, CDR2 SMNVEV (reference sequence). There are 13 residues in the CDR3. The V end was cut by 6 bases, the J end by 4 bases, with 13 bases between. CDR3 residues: CASSAGLGYEQYF. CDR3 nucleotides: TGTGCCAGCAGCGCGGGACTGGGGTACGAGCAGTACTTC.

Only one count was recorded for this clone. The CDR3 reads CASSETGLAGPRSYNEQFF. Here the CDR3 DNA reads TGCGCCAGCAGTGAGACGGGACTAGCGGGACCCCGCTCCTACAATGAGCAGTTCTTC. This rearrangement joins TRBV10-1 to TRBJ2-1, with 13 positions matching TRBD2. Germline CDR1 WNHNN, CDR2 SYGVQD (reference sequence). Losses at the gene ends were 2 bases for V and 0 bases for J; bases not matched to a gene: 7. This CDR3 comprises 19 residues.

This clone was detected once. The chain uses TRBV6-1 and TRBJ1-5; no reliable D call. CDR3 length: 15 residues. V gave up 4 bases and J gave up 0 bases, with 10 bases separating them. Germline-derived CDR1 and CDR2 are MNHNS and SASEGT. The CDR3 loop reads CASSGLDYSNQPQHF. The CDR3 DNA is TGTGCCAGCAGTGGACTGGACTATAGCAATCAGCCCCAGCATTTT.

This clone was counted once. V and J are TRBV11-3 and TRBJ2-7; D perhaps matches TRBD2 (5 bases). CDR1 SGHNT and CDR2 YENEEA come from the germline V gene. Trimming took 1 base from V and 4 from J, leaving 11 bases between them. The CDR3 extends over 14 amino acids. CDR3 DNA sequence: TGTGCCAGCAGCTTAGGTGGGAGATCTTACGAGCAGTACTTC. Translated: CASSLGGRSYEQYF.

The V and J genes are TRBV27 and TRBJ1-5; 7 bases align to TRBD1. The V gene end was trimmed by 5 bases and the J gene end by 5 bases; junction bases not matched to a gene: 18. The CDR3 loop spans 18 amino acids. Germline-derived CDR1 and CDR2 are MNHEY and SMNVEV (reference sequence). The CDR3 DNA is TGTGCCAGCAGTACCCCGACAGGGAAAGGTTTAACTCATCAGCCCCAGCATTTT. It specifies CASSTPTGKGLTHQPQHF.

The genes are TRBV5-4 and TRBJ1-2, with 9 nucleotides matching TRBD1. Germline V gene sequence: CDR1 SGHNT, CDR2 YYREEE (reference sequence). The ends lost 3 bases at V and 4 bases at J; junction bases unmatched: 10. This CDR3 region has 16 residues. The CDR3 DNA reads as TGTGCCAGCAGCTACTACGGACAGGGGCATGGCTATGGCTACACCTTC. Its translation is CASSYYGQGHGYGYTF.

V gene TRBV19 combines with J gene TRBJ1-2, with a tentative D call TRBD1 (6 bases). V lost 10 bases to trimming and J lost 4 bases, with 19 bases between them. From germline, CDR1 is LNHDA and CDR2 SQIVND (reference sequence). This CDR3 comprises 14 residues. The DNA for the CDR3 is TGTGCCACTTTGCGACCGGGGGGCGGCTATGGCTACACCTTC. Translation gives CATLRPGGGYGYTF.